This section outlines one T cell receptor beta chain sequence together with its context. The CDR3 consists of 15 residues. Germline CDR1 is SEHNR and CDR2 is FQNEAQ (reference sequence). A UMI-labeled 5' RACE approach was the method that produced the TCR beta libraries. Original analysis: Across the sequenced material, each individual TCR beta library was found to contain somewhere between roughly 2,600 and 18,000 functional CDR3 beta clonotypes. TCRdb reprocessed the 5' RACE reads and stores each CDR3 protein as one record, lacking DNA. TCRdb, rather than the study authors, made the V and J calls. The specimen's table records roughly 10,000 distinct CDR3 sequences. This specimen comes from a study of human CD8 memory T cell subsets.

The sequenced sample was CD8+ stem-like memory T cells (TSCM and TCM) sorted from PBMCs. Subset denoted: stem-like memory CD8 T cells (TSTEM), CCR7+ PD-1- TIGIT-. This chain uses TRBV7-9 with TRBJ1-5. The TCR originated in a human donor in good health. The CDR3 protein is CASSLGDVGNQPQHF.